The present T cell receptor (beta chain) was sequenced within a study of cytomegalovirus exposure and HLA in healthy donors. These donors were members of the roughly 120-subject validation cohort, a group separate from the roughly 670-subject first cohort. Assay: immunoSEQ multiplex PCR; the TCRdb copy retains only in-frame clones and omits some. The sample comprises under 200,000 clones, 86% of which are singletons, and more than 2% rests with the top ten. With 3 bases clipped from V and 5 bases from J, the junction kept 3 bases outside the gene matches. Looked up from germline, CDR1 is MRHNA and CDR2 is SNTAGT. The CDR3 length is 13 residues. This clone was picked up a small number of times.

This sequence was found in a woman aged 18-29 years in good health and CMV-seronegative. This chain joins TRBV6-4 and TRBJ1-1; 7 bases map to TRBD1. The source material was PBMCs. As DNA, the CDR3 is TGTGCCAGCAGTGAGACAGGGCGGACTGAAGCTTTCTTT. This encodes CASSETGRTEAFF.